The T cell receptor beta chain under discussion was sequenced for a study of Ad26.COV2.S vaccination and SARS-CoV-2 variants listed by TCRdb under 2021. With regard to the full study: Donors in the vaccine arm were drawn from COV1001, a phase I-IIa trial of Ad26.COV2.S in healthy adults that was multicentre, randomized, double-blind and placebo-controlled. TCRbeta repertoire sequencing was used to assess the specificity and breadth of SARS-CoV-2-reactive T cell receptors after Ad26.COV2.S vaccination. The TCR-sequenced set comprised around 30 samples: about 19 Ad26.COV2.S vaccine recipients, 5 placebo recipients and 8 SARS-CoV-2 convalescent individuals. Ad26.COV2.S was administered intramuscularly at 5 x 10^10 or 1 x 10^11 viral particles, either as a single shot or as two shots given 56 days apart. Participants in the trial were split at random into five groups of five each, receiving low-dose or high-dose Ad26.COV2.S once or twice, or else placebo on both occasions. Investigators remained blinded to trial group allocation during experiments and outcome assessment. General findings and caveats noted by the study authors: The study lacked the statistical power to compare responses across vaccine doses or regimens. Spike-specific TCR breadth was higher in Ad26.COV2.S recipients than in placebo recipients (P = 0.0014). Non-spike TCR breadth was comparable between vaccine and placebo recipients, consistent with the vaccine containing only spike. It was noted by the authors that total T cell responses may have been underestimated by the TCR breadth and depth analyses. Substantial breadth of spike-specific CD8+ and CD4+ T cell responses was reported after vaccination.

The label giving this sample's treatment or condition can be read as: some 20 received Ad26.COV2.S at low or high dose, single or two shots; several received placebo; per-sample allocation not given. For vaccine and placebo recipients, repertoires were sequenced using samples collected on day 63 after the first injection. In Cohort 1b, 20 to 25 adults aged 18-55 years were enrolled at a single site in Boston, USA, between 29 July and 7 August 2020. Ad26.COV2.S was a replication-incompetent adenovirus type 26 vector that expressed a prefusion-stabilized SARS-CoV-2 spike protein derived from the original Wuhan strain. The immunoSEQ Assay was used to sequence TCRbeta CDR3 regions. After extraction, genomic DNA underwent amplification by bias-controlled multiplex PCR, followed by high-throughput sequencing. On the study's bioinformatics: To quantify the absolute abundance of every unique TCRbeta CDR3 region, sequences were collapsed and filtered. T cell fraction was estimated by normalization of TCRbeta template counts to usable DNA, with usable DNA being measured through amplification of reference genes present in all nucleated cells. Repertoire TCRs were annotated as SARS-CoV-2-specific by exact matching of V gene, CDR3 amino acid sequence and J gene to a known reactive TCR set. The reference SARS-CoV-2 TCR set was derived from MIRA and filtered for enrichment in COVID-19-positive ImmuneCODE repertoires, a step that removed public or cross-reactive TCRs. Based on the MIRA antigens, annotated TCRs were further analysed at the level of specific ORF or position within ORF. Depth was the summed frequency of annotated unique rearrangements, while breadth was defined as annotated unique rearrangements over total unique productive rearrangements. Two-sided Wilcoxon rank-sum tests were applied when comparing TCR breadth between groups. TCRdb retrieved this table from immuneACCESS and kept in-frame rearrangements only. Not all clones are present; in checked studies, unresolved V genes account for under half, and no reason is known for the remainder. V, J and clone size reflect that table, while D and trimming were determined from the DNA. This sample has just under 250,000 clones in its table, and 70% to 90% of those were observed once. About 10% of the sample is held by the ten biggest clonotypes.

Taken from cysteine to phenylalanine, the CDR3 has 16 residues. Solely the CDR3 DNA is kept, with 48 bases framed from the first base. As encoded in the germline V gene (reference sequence), CDR1 is LGHDT while CDR2 is YNNKEL. The trim is 0 bases for V and 0 bases for J, with a gap of 9 bases between the germline ends. A remark on this clone: Its antigen remains unidentified. Base qualities are missing; no much larger clone stands one base away.

The specimen comprised peripheral blood, sampled in a trial of Ad26.COV2.S vaccine versus placebo. This TCR was sampled from a person between 18 and 59 years old who received the Ad26.COV2.S COVID-19 vaccine or a placebo. This sequence uses TRBV3-1 (or the pseudogene TRBV3-2) and TRBJ1-3, with an unclear D gene assignment. The nucleotide sequence is given as TGTGCCAGCAGCCAAGATTCATCAGTCTCTGGAAACACCATATATTTT. Translated, it reads CASSQDSSVSGNTIYF.